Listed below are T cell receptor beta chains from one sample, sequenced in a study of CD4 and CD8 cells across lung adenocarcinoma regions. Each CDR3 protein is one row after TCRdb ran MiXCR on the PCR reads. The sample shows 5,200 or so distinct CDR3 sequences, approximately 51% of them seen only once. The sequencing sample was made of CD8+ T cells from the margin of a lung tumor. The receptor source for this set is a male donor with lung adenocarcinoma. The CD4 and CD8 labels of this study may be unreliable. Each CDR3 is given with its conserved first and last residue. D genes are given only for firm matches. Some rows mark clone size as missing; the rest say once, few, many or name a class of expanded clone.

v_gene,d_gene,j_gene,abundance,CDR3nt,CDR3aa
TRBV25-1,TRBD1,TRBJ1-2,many,TGTGCCAGCAGTGCACAGGGGGCCGCTAACTATGGCTACACCTTC,CASSAQGAANYGYTF
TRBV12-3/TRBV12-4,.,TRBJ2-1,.,TGTGCCAGCAGAACCGGCACTAATCCAACGGAGCAGTTCTTC,CASRTGTNPTEQFF
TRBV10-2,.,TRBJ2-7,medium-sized,TGCGCCAGCAGCTCCCGAATTCCCATGTACGAGCAGTACTTC,CASSSRIPMYEQYF
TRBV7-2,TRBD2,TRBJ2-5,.,TGTGCCAGCAGCGCCTTTAGCGGGGGCGGGCAAGAGACCCAGTACTTC,CASSAFSGGGQETQYF
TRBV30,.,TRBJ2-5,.,TGTGCCAGTGACACGGTAGGCAATGAGCAGTACTTC,CASDTVGNEQYF
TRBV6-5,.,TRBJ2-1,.,TGTGCCAGCAGTTACTCGAAGTTTGCTATAGGGTTCAATGAGCAGTTCTTC,CASSYSKFAIGFNEQFF
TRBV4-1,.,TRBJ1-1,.,TGCGCCAGTAACAGGGTCGGCACTGAAGCTTTCTTT,CASNRVGTEAFF
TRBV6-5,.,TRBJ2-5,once,TGTGCCAGCAGTTATGGGCAAGAGACCCAGTACTTC,CASSYGQETQYF
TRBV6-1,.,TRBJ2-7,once,TGTGCCAGCACCAAAAGTGGGGGGAACGAGCAGTACTTC,CASTKSGGNEQYF
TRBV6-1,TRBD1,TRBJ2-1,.,TGTGCCAGCAGTAAAACAGGGGGTCTCTCCTACAATGAGCAGTTCTTC,CASSKTGGLSYNEQFF
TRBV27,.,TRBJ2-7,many,TGTGCCAGCAGTACCCGGACAGACGCGACCTACGAGCAGTACTTC,CASSTRTDATYEQYF
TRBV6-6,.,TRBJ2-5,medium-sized,TGTGCCAGTTTCTGGGCCTTGCGGAACCAAGAGACCCAGTACTTC,CASFWALRNQETQYF
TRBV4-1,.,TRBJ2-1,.,TGCGCCAGCAGCCACCAATACAATGAGCAGTTCTTC,CASSHQYNEQFF
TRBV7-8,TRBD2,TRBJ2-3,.,TGTGCCGGCGGCTTAGCGGGAGGCCGCCCAGAGACGCAGTATTTT,CAGGLAGGRPETQYF
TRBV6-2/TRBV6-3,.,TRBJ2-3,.,TGTGCCAGCAGCGGAAACCTGGGGGCGGGGGCCAAAAACACGCAGTATTTT,CASSGNLGAGAKNTQYF
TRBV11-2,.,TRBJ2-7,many,TGTGCCAGCAGCTTAGCGTCCGGTACCGAGCAGTACTTC,CASSLASGTEQYF
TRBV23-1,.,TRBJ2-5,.,TGCGCCAGCAGTCTCGTCGGGGGCCTATTTGAGCAGTACTTC,CASSLVGGLFEQYF
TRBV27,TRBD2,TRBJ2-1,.,TGTGCCAGCAGTTTAAGGGGTGGGACTAGCGGTAATGAGCAGTTCTTC,CASSLRGGTSGNEQFF
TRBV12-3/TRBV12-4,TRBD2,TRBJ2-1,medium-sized,TGTGCCAGCAGTAACCCGGGACTAGGGCGATTCAATGAGCAGTTCTTC,CASSNPGLGRFNEQFF
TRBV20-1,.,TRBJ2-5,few,TGCAGTGCTAGAGGGACACAAGAGACCCAGTACTTC,CSARGTQETQYF
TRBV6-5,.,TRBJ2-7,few,TGTGCCAGCAGTTACGCTAGCGCGATGTACGAGCAGTACTTC,CASSYASAMYEQYF
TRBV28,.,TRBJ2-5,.,TGTGCCAGCAGTTTAACAGGGTGGGGGACCCAGTACTTC,CASSLTGWGTQYF
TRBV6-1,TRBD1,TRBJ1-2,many,TGTGCCAGCAGCCCTGAACCTGACAGGGGTAGTGGCTACACCTTC,CASSPEPDRGSGYTF